One and the same sample provided the 22 T cell receptor beta chains below, sequenced in a study of blood T cell repertoires in COVID-19. Produced via immunoSEQ multiplex PCR; TCRdb's table is partial and in-frame only. The sample has about 54,000 clones; approximately 91% are singletons. The sample was peripheral blood. All receptors derive from a man aged 60-69 years with active COVID-19.

The chain has TRBV9 and TRBJ2-3; the match to TRBD2 covers 9 bases. The J segment lost 6 bases and the V segment lost 3 bases, leaving 2 bases of the junction unmatched. This CDR3 region has 13 residues. The germline gives CDR1 SGDLS, CDR2 YYNGEE. As DNA, the CDR3 is TGTGCCAGCAGCGCCCTAGCGGGGGATACGCAGTATTTT. It translates to CASSALAGDTQYF.

The genes are TRBV7-6 and TRBJ2-3; 13 bases are shared with TRBD2. Germline V gives CDR1 SGHVS, CDR2 FNYEAQ. This CDR3 contains 15 residues. Trimming took 3 bases from V and 4 from J; bases not matched to a gene: 1. The DNA of the CDR3 is TGTGCCAGCAGCTTGGGACTAGCGGGATCAGATACGCAGTATTTT. Translating it yields CASSLGLAGSDTQYF.

This clone was detected only once. V usage is TRBV28 and J usage is TRBJ2-7; 11 positions match TRBD2. V was clipped by 3 bases and J by 5 bases; unmatched bases: 6. In germline, CDR1 is MDHEN, CDR2 SYDVKM. There are 15 residues in the CDR3. CDR3 DNA sequence: TGTGCCAGCAGTTTTACCACTAGCGGGAGAGACGAGCAGTACTTC. Translation: CASSFTTSGRDEQYF.

The CDR3 region has the DNA TGCAGCGTTGAGAGGTTGAACACTGAAGCTTTCTTT. It encodes CSVERLNTEAFF. V usage is TRBV29-1 and J usage is TRBJ1-1; D is unresolved. Germline V gives CDR1 SQVTM, CDR2 ANQGSEA. There are 12 residues in the CDR3. Trimming took 3 bases from V and 0 from J, leaving 5 bases between them.

The chain carries TRBV25-1 and TRBJ1-3; 7 bases agree with TRBD1. Germline CDR1 reads MGHDK; CDR2 reads SYGVNS. The ends lost 1 base at V and 0 bases at J; junction bases unmatched: 6. CDR3 length: 17 amino acids. Written as DNA, the CDR3 is TGTGCCAGCAGTGAATCACAGGGGAGCCTCTCTGGAAACACCATATATTTT. This codes for CASSESQGSLSGNTIYF.

This chain uses TRBV27 with TRBJ1-2; 7 bases agree with TRBD1. The V gene's germline CDR1 is MNHEY and CDR2 SMNVEV (reference sequence). V gave up 6 bases and J gave up 6 bases; unmatched junction bases: 7. The CDR3 length is 13 residues. The CDR3 here is CASSLNDRDGYTF. The CDR3 bases are TGTGCCAGCAGCTTAAATGACAGGGATGGCTACACCTTC.

V gene TRBV27 combines with J gene TRBJ2-3, with 11 bases aligning to TRBD2. Per the germline V gene, CDR1 is MNHEY and CDR2 is SMNVEV (reference sequence). Trimming cost V 5 bases and J 7 bases; bases outside gene matches: 14. CDR3 length equals 17 residues. CDR3: CASSPEPSLAGVHTQYF. Here the CDR3 DNA reads TGTGCCAGCAGTCCCGAACCCTCACTAGCGGGAGTACATACGCAGTATTTT.

The chain couples TRBV6-5 to TRBJ2-7, with 10 nucleotides matching TRBD1. J was trimmed by 6 bases and V by 4 bases; bases with no gene match: 6. This CDR3 is 14 amino acids long. Germline-derived CDR1 and CDR2 are MNHEY and SVGAGI. The CDR3 DNA reads TGTGCCAGCAGTTTCCGTAGACAGGGGGCCGAGCAGTACTTC. It encodes CASSFRRQGAEQYF.

V gene TRBV5-1 combines with J gene TRBJ2-3, with 7 bases matching TRBD2. This CDR3 comprises 15 residues. With 1 base clipped from V and 3 bases from J, the junction kept 5 bases outside the gene matches. CDR1 and CDR2 (germline): SGHRS, YFSETQ. CDR3 in DNA: TGCGCCAGCAGCTTGCTTGCGGGAGTAACAGATACGCAGTATTTT. Protein: CASSLLAGVTDTQYF.

This clone was observed a single time. V usage is TRBV9 and J usage is TRBJ2-1, with 15 bases identical to TRBD2. The CDR3 loop spans 19 amino acids. V shed 5 bases and J 0 bases; nucleotides not matched to a gene: 9. From germline, CDR1 is SGDLS and CDR2 YYNGEE. DNA of the CDR3: TGTGCCAGCAGTTTCTCGGGACTAGCGGGAGGAGGCTCCTACAATGAGCAGTTCTTC. It translates to CASSFSGLAGGGSYNEQFF.

The chain is built from TRBV5-1 and TRBJ2-3; D possibly corresponds to TRBD2 (6 bases). Germline CDR1 is SGHRS and CDR2 is YFSETQ. V gave up 4 bases and J gave up 2 bases, with 11 bases separating them. This CDR3 spans 14 amino acids. CDR3 sequence (DNA): TGCGCCAGCAGCGAGGCTAGCGTCACAGATACGCAGTATTTT. This gives the protein CASSEASVTDTQYF.

This sequence joins TRBV2 and TRBJ2-7; 11 bases fit TRBD2. V was clipped by 8 bases and J by 2 bases; unmatched bases: 5. Germline assignment: CDR1 SNHLY and CDR2 FYNNEI. This CDR3 contains 14 residues. The CDR3 region is CASLTSGIPYEQYF. In DNA, the CDR3 is TGTGCCAGCCTGACTAGCGGGATTCCCTACGAGCAGTACTTC.

The V call is TRBV12-3 or TRBV12-4, the J call TRBJ2-1, with D tentatively TRBD2 (6 bases). The CDR3 length is 13 residues. V was cut by 5 bases and J by 6 bases, with 11 bases left in between. CDR3 sequence (DNA): TGTGCCAGCAGTCTGGGGGGACCCAATGAGCAGTTCTTC. It encodes CASSLGGPNEQFF.

CDR3 in DNA: TGTGCCAGCAGTCCCACTTTTAGCGTGACTAATGAAAAACTGTTTTTT. Its translation is CASSPTFSVTNEKLFF. The V gene is TRBV3-1 (or the pseudogene TRBV3-2), the J gene TRBJ1-4; D is undetermined. Trimming took 6 bases from V and 2 from J, leaving 16 bases between them. Germline-derived CDR1 and CDR2 are LGHDT and YNNKEL (reference sequence). The CDR3 contains 16 residues.

The chain links TRBV7-9 to TRBJ2-5, with D tentatively TRBD2 (6 bases). CDR1 and CDR2 (germline): SEHNR, FQNEAQ (reference sequence). The CDR3 is 15 amino acids. The germline V and J ends were trimmed by 0 bases and 4 bases, with 12 bases remaining between them. DNA of the CDR3: TGTGCCAGCAGCTTAGCACTAGCCCCATCAGAGACCCAGTACTTC. Translating gives CASSLALAPSETQYF.

The chain recombines TRBV24-1 with TRBJ2-2; D is possibly TRBD2 (5 bases). The CDR3 has 13 residues. Germline CDR1 is KGHDR and CDR2 is SFDVKD. V shed 5 bases and J shed 5 bases, with 8 bases lying between them. CDR3 sequence: CATSGRGTGELFF. The CDR3 DNA follows: TGTGCCACCAGTGGTAGAGGGACCGGGGAGCTGTTTTTT.

J is TRBJ1-1 and V is TRBV19; 8 nucleotides line up with TRBD1. With V trimmed by 1 base and J by 6 bases, 10 bases remained unmatched. Germline assignment: CDR1 LNHDA and CDR2 SQIVND (reference sequence). The CDR3 is 16 amino acids. In DNA, the CDR3 is TGTGCCAGTAGTATAGTAATTGCAGGGGGCAGAGCTGAAGCTTTCTTT. Amino acid sequence: CASSIVIAGGRAEAFF.

The chain has TRBV27 and TRBJ2-6, with TRBD2 identical over 7 bases. The CDR3 totals 15 residues. Germline V gene lookup returns CDR1 MNHEY and CDR2 SMNVEV (reference sequence). Unmatched junction bases numbered 2, after V lost 4 bases and J lost 2 bases. This CDR3 reads CASSSGGTGANVLTF. The CDR3 DNA is TGTGCCAGCAGTTCCGGGGGGACTGGGGCCAACGTCCTGACTTTC.

The chain links TRBV12-3 or TRBV12-4 to TRBJ1-2; D not certain. The CDR3 loop spans 12 amino acids. V dropped 6 bases and J dropped 7 bases, with 12 bases sitting between them. The CDR3 coding sequence is TGTGCCAGCAGCCCTTTAAGCGTTGGCTACACCTTC. This codes for CASSPLSVGYTF.

The rearrangement links TRBV7-2 to TRBJ2-5; D perhaps matches TRBD2 (6 bases). The CDR3 loop spans 14 amino acids. Deletions cut 5 bases from V and 1 base from J, with 11 bases between. From germline, CDR1 is SGHTA and CDR2 FQGNSA. In DNA, the CDR3 is TGTGCCAGCAGCCGGGGGATCCTCCAAGAGACCCAGTACTTC. Protein sequence: CASSRGILQETQYF. Combining the CDR3 with reference TRBV7-2 and TRBJ2-5 gives the whole variable domain GAGVSQSPSNKVTEKGKDVELRCDPISGHTALYWYRQSLGQGLEFLIYFQGNSAPDKSGLPSDRFSAERTGGSVSTLTIQRTQQEDSAVYLCASSRGILQETQYFGPGTRLLVL.

The chain couples TRBV7-3 to TRBJ2-1; 10 bases agree with TRBD2. This CDR3 has 15 amino acids. The ends lost 5 bases at V and 4 bases at J; junction bases unmatched: 5. Germline assignment: CDR1 SGHTA and CDR2 FQGTGA. The CDR3 sequence: CASSPSSGSYNEQFF. The CDR3 DNA sequence: TGTGCCAGCAGCCCCTCTAGCGGGAGTTACAATGAGCAGTTCTTC.

The V call is TRBV7-8, the J call TRBJ1-2; D is possibly TRBD1 (6 bases). Trimming shortened V by 8 bases and J by 7 bases, and 20 bases separated the two germline ends. The CDR3 totals 14 residues. The germline gives CDR1 SGHVS, CDR2 FQNEAQ. CDR3 residues: CASGLRVGTSGYTF. CDR3 nucleotide sequence: TGTGCCAGCGGTTTGAGGGTAGGGACAAGTGGCTACACCTTC.